These T cell receptor beta chains were read from a single sample in a study of regulatory T cells in long-lasting Graves disease. TCRdb ran MiXCR on the multiplex PCR reads and lists one entry per CDR3 protein. The sample records approximately 690,000 distinct CDR3 sequences, approximately 31% being singletons. This specimen was peripheral blood mononuclear cells (PBMCs), taken when the disease was refractory, from a patient treated with antithyroid drugs. These receptors originate from a female donor with Graves disease. CDR3s leave out the opening cysteine and the closing phenylalanine or tryptophan. D genes are given only for firm matches.

V	D	J	CDR3
TRBV20-1	.	TRBJ1-2	SARGEGSYGYT
TRBV19	.	TRBJ2-7	ASSIGYSDISYEQY
TRBV28	.	TRBJ1-2	ASSLPFEVGSNYGYT
TRBV20-1	.	TRBJ1-4	SASPRGPLSYEKLF
TRBV7-2	.	TRBJ2-7	ASRPPTGRGYEQY
TRBV6-1	.	TRBJ2-7	ASSRQVQRYEQY
TRBV5-4	.	TRBJ2-5	ASSSPQETQY
TRBV10-3	.	TRBJ1-1	AISGGLGTEAF
TRBV7-2	.	TRBJ2-7	ASSLIQGASYEQY
TRBV28	TRBD2	TRBJ2-1	ASSLRAGDKNEQF
TRBV11-3	.	TRBJ1-2	ASSVALDRTNGYT
TRBV15	.	TRBJ2-2	ATSWNKANTGELF
TRBV5-1	.	TRBJ1-5	ASSKDRGDQPQH
TRBV28	.	TRBJ1-2	ASTPREDSFYGYT
TRBV6-2/TRBV6-3	TRBD2	TRBJ2-7	ASAASGLAGGSYEQY
TRBV15	.	TRBJ2-5	ATSWAKETQY
TRBV7-3	.	TRBJ1-3	ASSQDRPGQPDSGNTIY
TRBV5-1	TRBD1	TRBJ1-1	ASSFPGQGSAF
TRBV19	.	TRBJ1-5	ASSMAQGRQPQH
TRBV10-3	TRBD2	TRBJ2-5	AISGASGGETQY
TRBV7-9	TRBD2	TRBJ2-5	ASRKRLTGLAGETQY
TRBV19	TRBD2	TRBJ2-7	ASSIWRLAGVTGKAEQY
TRBV6-1	.	TRBJ1-2	ASSASWGGYT
TRBV5-1	TRBD1	TRBJ1-5	ASSLGTGGAYQPQH
TRBV18	.	TRBJ2-7	ASSQMGEQY
TRBV2	.	TRBJ1-2	ASTATVTGLNYGYT
TRBV6-1	.	TRBJ1-2	ASSGGPGGYGYT
TRBV29-1	.	TRBJ1-2	SVVAGERGYT
TRBV12-3/TRBV12-4	.	TRBJ2-7	ASSLMSSAYEQY
TRBV7-8	.	TRBJ1-3	ASSLGMAGAGNTIY